These 16 T cell receptor beta chains came from one sample sequenced in a study of OX40 agonist ivuxolimab in advanced cancers. Clones were sequenced by immunoSEQ multiplex PCR, and TCRdb holds only the in-frame ones, with some missing. Of about 32,000 clones listed, roughly 84% are singletons. Sample: CD4+ or CD8+ T cells sorted from blood, taken in a trial of the OX40 agonist ivuxolimab. These receptor sequences come from an adult with an advanced solid tumor such as melanoma, head and neck, liver or kidney cancer.

This chain connects TRBV6-5 to TRBJ2-2; 9 nucleotides agree with TRBD1. Germline CDR1 reads MNHEY; CDR2 reads SVGAGI. V shed 7 bases and J 7 bases; nucleotides not matched to a gene: 10. The CDR3 loop spans 15 amino acids. The CDR3 is CASNPGDRDDGELFF. CDR3 bases: TGTGCCAGCAACCCGGGGGACAGGGATGACGGGGAGCTGTTTTTT.

The V call is TRBV5-1, the J call TRBJ2-1; D remains ambiguous. This CDR3 is 15 amino acids long. Germline lookup yields CDR1 SGHRS and CDR2 YFSETQ. V was trimmed by 0 bases and J by 0 bases, leaving 7 bases between them. The chain's CDR3 is CASSLEPSSYNEQFF. The CDR3 bases are TGCGCCAGCAGCTTGGAACCGAGCTCCTACAATGAGCAGTTCTTC.

The chain combines TRBV6-5 with TRBJ1-2; D perhaps matches TRBD1 (6 bases). CDR1 MNHEY and CDR2 SVGAGI come from the germline V gene. This CDR3 contains 14 residues. V was shortened by 2 bases and J by 8 bases, with 15 bases between the two germline ends. The chain's CDR3 is CASSYLLSGDGYTF. CDR3 DNA: TGTGCCAGCAGTTACCTCCTTTCAGGGGACGGCTACACCTTC.

The chain employs TRBV30 and TRBJ1-1; D unresolved. The CDR3 is made up of 12 amino acids. V lost 2 bases and J lost 2, with 6 bases in between. Germline V CDR1 and CDR2: GTSNPN, SVGIG (reference sequence). Written as DNA, the CDR3 is TGTGCCTGGAGTTCGATAAACACTGAAGCTTTCTTT. Amino acids: CAWSSINTEAFF. Filled out from reference TRBV30 and TRBJ1-1, the complete variable domain reads SQTIHQWPATLVQPVGSPLSLECTVEGTSNPNLYWYRQAAGRGLQLLFYSVGIGQISSEVPQNLSASRPQDRQFILSSKKLLLSDSGFYLCAWSSINTEAFFGQGTRLTVV.

By proportion, this clone is medium-sized. This chain joins TRBV11-2 and TRBJ2-7; D uncertain. This CDR3 region has 14 residues. CDR1 SGHAT and CDR2 FQNNGV come from the germline V gene. V was pared by 7 bases and J by 2 bases, with 15 bases between. CDR3 region: CASKPDPPTYEQYF. CDR3 coding DNA: TGTGCCAGCAAGCCTGACCCCCCAACCTACGAGCAGTACTTC.

The genes are TRBV30 and TRBJ2-1; D might be TRBD1 (6 bases). The CDR3 is 16 amino acids. Germline V gene sequence: CDR1 GTSNPN, CDR2 SVGIG (reference sequence). Deletions cut 1 base from V and 4 bases from J, with 17 bases between. For the CDR3, the DNA is TGTGCCTGGAGTGGAGGGGGTAGATTGTTGTACAATGAGCAGTTCTTC. Encoded protein: CAWSGGGRLLYNEQFF.

V and J are TRBV7-6 and TRBJ2-6; D gene ambiguous. Germline V gene data show CDR1 as SGHVS and CDR2 as FNYEAQ. The CDR3 covers 16 residues. Trimming removed 4 bases from V and 0 bases from J, with 10 bases in between. CDR3 bases: TGTGCCAGCAGCTCTCCGGACGGCTCTGGGGCCAACGTCCTGACTTTC. Translation: CASSSPDGSGANVLTF. Full variable domain (missing parts from reference TRBV7-6 and TRBJ2-6): GAGVSQSPRYKVTKRGQDVALRCDPISGHVSLYWYRQALGQGPEFLTYFNYEAQQDKSGLPNDRFSAERPEGSISTLTIQRTEQRDSAMYRCASSSPDGSGANVLTFGAGSRLTVL.

This clone showed up just a few times. J is TRBJ2-7 and V is TRBV5-6; D may be TRBD2 (7 bases). Germline V CDR1 and CDR2: SGHDT, YYEEEE. Trimming shortened V by 4 bases and J by 3 bases, and 17 bases separated the two germline ends. This CDR3 contains 15 residues. CDR3 residues: CASSTLGGGLYEQYF. In nucleotides, the CDR3 is TGTGCCAGCAGCACCTTAGGGGGGGGGCTCTACGAGCAGTACTTC.

V usage is TRBV2 and J usage is TRBJ2-7; 8 nucleotides match TRBD2. This CDR3 comprises 15 residues. In germline, CDR1 is SNHLY, CDR2 FYNNEI. Trimming cost V 6 bases and J 0 bases; bases outside gene matches: 7. The CDR3 sequence: CASRLNSGNSYEQYF. CDR3 nucleotides: TGTGCCAGCAGATTAAATAGCGGGAACTCCTACGAGCAGTACTTC. Looking up the rest from reference TRBV2 and TRBJ2-7 gives the full variable domain: EPEVTQTPSHQVTQMGQEVILRCVPISNHLYFYWYRQILGQKVEFLVSFYNNEISEKSEIFDDQFSVERPDGSNFTLKIRSTKLEDSAMYFCASRLNSGNSYEQYFGPGTRLTVT.

This rearrangement joins TRBV30 to TRBJ1-1; D is perhaps TRBD1 (5 bases). V lost 2 bases and J 4 bases, leaving 14 bases between the germline ends. Germline V gene sequence: CDR1 GTSNPN, CDR2 SVGIG (reference sequence). The CDR3 runs to 14 residues. CDR3 DNA: TGTGCCTGGAGTTCGCTGGACAAGCCCACTGAAGCTTTCTTT. Residues: CAWSSLDKPTEAFF. Combining the CDR3 with reference TRBV30 and TRBJ1-1 gives the whole variable domain SQTIHQWPATLVQPVGSPLSLECTVEGTSNPNLYWYRQAAGRGLQLLFYSVGIGQISSEVPQNLSASRPQDRQFILSSKKLLLSDSGFYLCAWSSLDKPTEAFFGQGTRLTVV.

The J gene is TRBJ2-1, the V gene TRBV5-1, with D perhaps matching TRBD2 (7 bases). The V gene's germline CDR1 is SGHRS and CDR2 YFSETQ. The CDR3 is 16 residues long. V lost 1 base and J 2 bases, leaving 13 bases between the germline ends. The CDR3 nucleotides read TGCGCCAGCAGCTTGATGGGGGGGCTCACCTACAATGAGCAGTTCTTC. Its translation: CASSLMGGLTYNEQFF.

The V and J genes are TRBV5-5 and TRBJ2-3; TRBD2 agrees at 14 bases. The ends lost 4 bases at V and 3 bases at J; junction bases unmatched: 1. The CDR3 covers 15 residues. Germline V CDR1 and CDR2: SGHKS, YYEKEE (reference sequence). This CDR3 is CASSGTSGSTDTQYF. For the CDR3, the DNA is TGTGCCAGCAGCGGGACTAGCGGGAGTACAGATACGCAGTATTTT.

This chain uses TRBV2 with TRBJ1-1; perhaps TRBD1 as D (5 bases). Germline V CDR1 and CDR2: SNHLY, FYNNEI. CDR3 length: 12 amino acids. Trimming removed 4 bases at V and 5 bases at J, with 8 bases between. CDR3 region: CASSGGITEAFF. The CDR3 DNA reads as TGTGCCAGCAGTGGGGGGATAACTGAAGCTTTCTTT.

The chain uses TRBV5-1 and TRBJ2-3; the D is unclear. CDR1 SGHRS and CDR2 YFSETQ come from the germline V gene. The CDR3 contains 16 residues. V shed 0 bases and J shed 6 bases, with 17 bases lying between them. CDR3 DNA: TGCGCCAGCAGCTTGGAGGCTCCCTTTGACCCGGATACGCAGTATTTT. Residues: CASSLEAPFDPDTQYF.

The chain couples TRBV6-1 to TRBJ1-5; D not certain. In germline, CDR1 is MNHNS, CDR2 SASEGT. Trimming stripped 2 bases from V and 0 bases from J, with 8 bases between. The CDR3 has 15 amino acids. The CDR3 nucleotides read TGTGCCAGCAGTGAAATGGCCTATAGCAATCAGCCCCAGCATTTT. It is translated as CASSEMAYSNQPQHF.

The chain combines TRBV7-2 with TRBJ2-4; 8 bases are shared with TRBD2. CDR1 SGHTA and CDR2 FQGNSA come from the germline V gene. With V trimmed by 6 bases and J by 6 bases, 7 bases remained unmatched. This CDR3 has 14 amino acids. CDR3 protein: CASSFPGLVNIQYF. As DNA, the CDR3 is TGTGCCAGCAGTTTTCCGGGACTAGTAAACATTCAGTACTTC. The full variable domain, completed using reference TRBV7-2 and TRBJ2-4, is GAGVSQSPSNKVTEKGKDVELRCDPISGHTALYWYRQSLGQGLEFLIYFQGNSAPDKSGLPSDRFSAERTGGSVSTLTIQRTQQEDSAVYLCASSFPGLVNIQYFGAGTRLSVL.